The rows below give T cell receptor beta chains drawn from one sample of a study of blood T cell repertoires in COVID-19. Some clones are missing from TCRdb's copy, which holds only in-frame ones; the method was immunoSEQ multiplex PCR. The sample carries about 270,000 clones, about 90% recorded once. The specimen was PBMCs or T cells enriched from blood (not recorded which). These receptor sequences come from a woman in her sixties or seventies who had recovered from COVID-19. The CDR3 runs from the conserved cysteine through the conserved F or W. The order of the fields is D gene, J gene, clone size, V gene, CDR3 protein, CDR3 DNA. A D gene is named only where the DNA matches it firmly. Where a row states a size, it is once, few, many or the class of an expanded clone; other rows omit it.

>.|TRBJ2-7|once|TRBV28
CASSFQGSSYEQYF
TGTGCCAGCAGTTTTCAGGGGAGCTCCTACGAGCAGTACTTC
>TRBD2|TRBJ2-1|.|TRBV23-1
CASSQFGLAPPAEQFF
TGCGCCAGCAGTCAATTCGGACTAGCTCCTCCGGCTGAGCAGTTCTTC
>.|TRBJ1-3|once|TRBV11-3
CASSLDVSSGNTIYF
TGTGCCAGCAGCTTAGACGTGAGCTCTGGAAACACCATATATTTT
>TRBD1|TRBJ1-6|.|TRBV2
CASRDDRGYNSPLHF
TGTGCCAGCAGGGACGACAGGGGGTATAATTCACCCCTCCACTTT
>TRBD1|TRBJ2-1|.|TRBV6-6
CASRTTGGEQFF
TGTGCCAGCAGGACAACAGGGGGCGAGCAGTTCTTC
>.|TRBJ2-7|once|TRBV11-2
CASSLGGRSYEQYF
TGTGCCAGCAGCTTAGGGGGCAGGTCCTACGAGCAGTACTTC
>.|TRBJ2-6|.|TRBV7-9
CASSLRGGISSGANVLTF
TGTGCCAGCAGCTTAAGGGGGGGTATTAGCTCTGGGGCCAACGTCCTGACTTTC
>TRBD1|TRBJ1-4|.|TRBV24-1
CATSDPTGAGEKLFF
TGTGCCACCAGTGACCCTACAGGGGCGGGAGAAAAACTGTTTTTT
>TRBD1|TRBJ1-3|.|TRBV5-1
CASSFGQGISGNTIYF
TGCGCCAGCAGCTTTGGACAGGGAATCTCTGGAAACACCATATATTTT
>TRBD1|TRBJ2-3|.|TRBV7-8
CASSLVRDRGNTDTQYF
TGTGCCAGCAGCTTAGTTAGGGACAGGGGAAACACAGATACGCAGTATTTT
>.|TRBJ1-2|.|TRBV27
CASSLSVPVYGYTF
TGTGCCAGCAGTTTATCAGTCCCGGTGTATGGCTACACCTTC
>TRBD1|TRBJ1-3|.|TRBV18
CASSPGTVSGNTIYF
TGTGCCAGCTCACCAGGGACAGTTTCTGGAAACACCATATATTTT
>.|TRBJ1-1|.|TRBV9
CASSVSLPDAGTEAFF
TGTGCCAGCAGCGTATCCCTCCCCGACGCGGGCACTGAAGCTTTCTTT
>TRBD1|TRBJ2-1|.|TRBV2
CASSRTGSSYNEQFF
TGTGCCAGCAGTCGGACAGGGAGCTCCTACAATGAGCAGTTCTTC
>.|TRBJ2-7|.|TRBV6-5
CASSYSLSGLTYEQYF
TGTGCCAGCAGTTACTCCCTTAGCGGTCTCACCTACGAGCAGTACTTC
>.|TRBJ1-2|once|TRBV7-9
CASSLEYSPYGYTF
TGTGCCAGCAGCTTAGAGTACAGTCCCTATGGCTACACCTTC
>TRBD1|TRBJ1-4|.|TRBV15
CATTGGLDRVNEKLFF
TGTGCCACCACCGGGGGCCTTGACAGGGTTAATGAAAAACTGTTTTTT
>.|TRBJ1-2|.|TRBV28
CASSFTGNYGYTF
TGTGCCAGCAGTTTCACGGGGAACTATGGCTACACCTTC
>TRBD2|TRBJ2-3|.|TRBV5-4
CASSFGGLGADTQYF
TGTGCCAGCAGCTTCGGGGGACTAGGTGCAGATACGCAGTATTTT
>.|TRBJ2-7|.|TRBV7-9
CASSPTGLQPYEQYF
TGTGCCAGCAGCCCAACGGGACTCCAACCCTACGAGCAGTACTTC
>.|TRBJ2-7|.|TRBV3-1/TRBV3-2
CASSSTGGEQYF
TGTGCCAGCAGCTCGACAGGAGGCGAGCAGTACTTC
>.|TRBJ2-2|.|TRBV7-9
CASSPNLRRELPTGELFF
TGTGCCAGCAGCCCAAACCTGAGGCGGGAATTACCCACCGGGGAGCTGTTTTTT
>.|TRBJ1-1|.|TRBV19
CASSRGDTGGTEAFF
TGTGCCAGTAGTCGGGGGGACACGGGAGGGACTGAAGCTTTCTTT
>.|TRBJ1-1|few|TRBV6-1
CASSDLGLNTEAFF
TGTGCCAGCAGTGACCTGGGGCTGAACACTGAAGCTTTCTTT
>.|TRBJ2-3|.|TRBV24-1
CATATGTYTDTQYF
TGTGCCACCGCCACAGGGACCTACACAGATACGCAGTATTTT
>TRBD2|TRBJ2-1|.|TRBV6-1
CASSETSDEEQFF
TGTGCCAGCAGTGAGACTAGCGACGAGGAGCAGTTCTTC
>TRBD2|TRBJ2-5|.|TRBV19
CASSITLLAISETQYF
TGTGCCAGTAGTATAACACTACTAGCGATTTCAGAGACCCAGTACTTC
>.|TRBJ1-1|once|TRBV13
CASSFDRNTEAFF
TGTGCCAGCAGCTTCGACAGGAACACTGAAGCTTTCTTT
>TRBD1|TRBJ1-4|.|TRBV9
CASSPETGTGGEKLFF
TGTGCCAGCAGCCCCGAGACCGGGACAGGGGGGGAAAAACTGTTTTTT
>.|TRBJ1-3|.|TRBV27
CASRRSSGNTIYF
TGTGCCAGCCGCCGGAGCTCTGGAAACACCATATATTTT
>.|TRBJ2-7|.|TRBV7-9
CASSLVTYEQYF
TGTGCCAGCAGCTTAGTAACCTACGAGCAGTACTTC
>TRBD1|TRBJ1-2|.|TRBV11-2
CASSLVPGGYGYTF
TGTGCCAGCAGCTTAGTTCCAGGGGGCTATGGCTACACCTTC
>TRBD2|TRBJ2-1|.|TRBV5-8
CASSLLAGATAEQFF
TGTGCCAGCAGCTTGCTAGCGGGAGCTACTGCTGAGCAGTTCTTC
>TRBD2|TRBJ2-7|.|TRBV9
CASSALAGGPSGYEQYF
TGTGCCAGCAGCGCTCTAGCGGGGGGGCCTTCGGGGTACGAGCAGTACTTC
>TRBD2|TRBJ2-5|.|TRBV5-4
CASSSGGEETQYF
TGTGCCAGCAGCTCCGGGGGGGAAGAGACCCAGTACTTC
>.|TRBJ1-2|.|TRBV7-8
CASSLGGGSYGYTF
TGTGCCAGCAGCTTAGGGGGGGGGTCCTATGGCTACACCTTC
>TRBD1|TRBJ2-5|few|TRBV5-1
CASSSITGVQETQYF
TGCGCCAGCAGCTCGATAACAGGGGTCCAAGAGACCCAGTACTTC
>.|TRBJ1-5|once|TRBV6-1
CASSEFPNQPQHF
TGTGCCAGCAGTGAATTTCCAAATCAGCCCCAGCATTTT
>TRBD1|TRBJ1-1|.|TRBV28
CASTSGQGNTEAFF
TGTGCCAGCACCTCGGGACAGGGAAACACTGAAGCTTTCTTT
>.|TRBJ2-7|.|TRBV27
CASIHQGGKQYF
TGTGCCAGCATTCATCAGGGTGGCAAGCAGTACTTC
>TRBD1|TRBJ1-3|.|TRBV2
CASSRWDSASSGNTIYF
TGTGCCAGCAGTAGATGGGACAGTGCTTCCTCTGGAAACACCATATATTTT
>.|TRBJ2-1|.|TRBV2
CASNLEGGVEQFF
TGTGCCAGCAACCTAGAGGGGGGGGTTGAGCAGTTCTTC
>.|TRBJ1-4|once|TRBV5-6
CASSPLGGSDEKLFF
TGTGCCAGCAGCCCACTAGGTGGGTCTGATGAAAAACTGTTTTTT
>.|TRBJ2-2|.|TRBV7-3
CASSLQVTQNTGELFF
TGTGCCAGCAGCTTGCAGGTGACCCAGAACACCGGGGAGCTGTTTTTT
>TRBD1|TRBJ1-6|.|TRBV4-1
CASSLRTGSSYNSPLHF
TGCGCCAGCAGCCTCCGGACAGGAAGCTCCTATAATTCACCCCTCCACTTT
>.|TRBJ2-2|once|TRBV11-2
CASSFARLTGGELFF
TGTGCCAGCAGCTTCGCCCGCTTGACGGGCGGGGAGCTGTTTTTT
>.|TRBJ1-2|.|TRBV13
CASRAGGSGYGYTF
TGTGCCAGCAGGGCCGGGGGGAGCGGCTATGGCTACACCTTC
>.|TRBJ1-4|.|TRBV7-9
CASSQRGIEEKLFF
TGTGCCAGCAGCCAACGGGGAATAGAGGAAAAACTGTTTTTT
>.|TRBJ2-7|few|TRBV3-1/TRBV3-2
CASSPTDRFPYEQYF
TGTGCCAGCAGCCCAACCGACAGGTTTCCTTACGAGCAGTACTTC
>.|TRBJ1-5|once|TRBV11-2
CASSLSGRRDQPQHF
TGTGCCAGCAGCTTATCCGGGAGGCGGGATCAGCCCCAGCATTTT